These 14 T cell receptor beta chains share one sample of origin, sequenced in a study of vaccination and CD4 T cells after COVID-19. As for time point: late sampling 161 to 241 days after vaccination in a few convalescent patients. TCRdb reanalysed the PCR reads using MiXCR and keeps one entry per CDR3 protein. The table shows tens of thousands of distinct CDR3 sequences, with roughly 50% occurring only once. The input for sequencing was CD4+ T cells from blood, taken about 7 months after SARS-CoV-2 vaccination. Receptors originate from a human donor who had recovered from COVID-19.

The rearrangement uses TRBV6-4 and TRBJ2-2; TRBD2 matches at 10 bases. The CDR3 extends over 16 amino acids. J lost 7 bases, V lost 3 bases, and 8 bases had no gene match. Germline values: CDR1 MRHNA, CDR2 SNTAGT. The CDR3 reads CASSEVASGSIGELFF. CDR3 sequence (DNA): TGTGCCAGCAGTGAAGTGGCTAGCGGGAGTATCGGGGAGCTGTTTTTT.

V gene TRBV29-1 combines with J gene TRBJ2-3; 7 bases agree with TRBD1. This CDR3 has 16 amino acids. The V gene's germline CDR1 is SQVTM and CDR2 ANQGSEA. J lost 3 bases, V lost 6 bases, and 15 bases had no gene match. CDR3 nucleotide sequence: TGCAGCGTCGACACCAAATTGGGGACAGCAACAGATACGCAGTATTTT. It specifies CSVDTKLGTATDTQYF.

The chain links TRBV24-1 to TRBJ1-5, with no clear D. The germline CDR1 and CDR2 sequences are KGHDR and SFDVKD. The CDR3 extends over 14 amino acids. The V end lost 5 bases, the J end lost 2 bases, and 9 bases lay between the germline ends. CDR3 protein: CATSAAGGNQPQHF. DNA of the CDR3: TGTGCCACCAGTGCAGCGGGAGGCAATCAGCCCCAGCATTTT.

This clonotype was detected only a few times. J is TRBJ2-5 and V is TRBV7-2; D is ambiguous. Germline values: CDR1 SGHTA, CDR2 FQGNSA. The CDR3 runs 12 residues. Trimming stripped 5 bases from V and 4 bases from J, with 8 bases between. The CDR3 DNA is TGTGCCAGCAGCCTCTCCCCAGAGACCCAGTACTTC. Protein product: CASSLSPETQYF. The full variable domain, completed using reference TRBV7-2 and TRBJ2-5, is GAGVSQSPSNKVTEKGKDVELRCDPISGHTALYWYRQSLGQGLEFLIYFQGNSAPDKSGLPSDRFSAERTGGSVSTLTIQRTQQEDSAVYLCASSLSPETQYFGPGTRLLVL.

The J gene is TRBJ1-6, the V gene TRBV2; the D is unclear. The V gene's germline CDR1 is SNHLY and CDR2 FYNNEI. This CDR3 region has 16 residues. Between the trimmed V and J ends, which lost 3 bases and 4 bases, there was a span of 13 bases. For the CDR3, the DNA is TGTGCCAGCAGTGAGGGTTGGAGGGTTTATAATTCACCCCTCCACTTT. Amino acid sequence: CASSEGWRVYNSPLHF.

The chain couples TRBV2 to TRBJ2-7; D perhaps matches TRBD1 (7 bases). The length of the CDR3 is 14 residues. CDR1 is SNHLY, CDR2 FYNNEI, per germline. The ends were cut back, 2 bases at V and 5 bases at J, with 13 bases in the middle. CDR3 sequence: CASSERRGRHEQYF. The CDR3, as DNA: TGTGCCAGCAGTGAAAGGAGGGGGCGACACGAGCAGTACTTC.

The sample holds a few counts of this clonotype. This chain uses TRBV2 with TRBJ2-7; TRBD1 is a possible D gene (6 bases). This CDR3 is built from 12 residues. Germline lookup yields CDR1 SNHLY and CDR2 FYNNEI. This chain's CDR3 is CATQGTSYEQYF. In nucleotides, the CDR3 is TGTGCAACTCAGGGGACCTCCTACGAGCAGTACTTC.

The genes are TRBV5-4 and TRBJ1-5; D unresolved. Germline lookup yields CDR1 SGHNT and CDR2 YYREEE (reference sequence). This CDR3 has 17 amino acids. Trimming stripped 4 bases from V and 1 base from J, with 18 bases between. CDR3 bases: TGTGCCAGCAGCCAAGTTCTCGTCACCGGAAGCAATCAGCCCCAGCATTTT. Its translation: CASSQVLVTGSNQPQHF.

The table lists this clonotype with a few counts. The rearrangement links TRBV25-1 to TRBJ1-5; a possible D gene is TRBD1 (5 bases). This CDR3 comprises 14 residues. Trimming cost V 6 bases and J 3 bases, with 12 bases left between them. Germline values: CDR1 MGHDK, CDR2 SYGVNS. DNA for the CDR3: TGTGCCAGCAGAGACGCAGGGTTCAATCAGCCCCAGCATTTT. Translating it yields CASRDAGFNQPQHF.

The chain uses TRBV10-1 and TRBJ2-1; no reliable D call. Germline V gives CDR1 WNHNN, CDR2 SYGVQD (reference sequence). With 10 bases removed from V and 4 bases from J, the gap between germline ends came to 11 bases. This CDR3 has 12 residues. The CDR3 DNA reads TGCGCCATCCGGCTTTTATACAATGAGCAGTTCTTC. It yields the protein CAIRLLYNEQFF.

This clonotype was seen a handful of times. V usage is TRBV7-3 and J usage is TRBJ2-1, with 9 bases identical to TRBD2. In germline, CDR1 is SGHTA, CDR2 FQGTGA. The length of the CDR3 is 14 residues. The V segment lost 3 bases and the J segment 7 bases; nucleotides outside the gene matches: 4. CDR3 in DNA: TGTGCCAGCAGCTTGTTAGCGGGAGCTAATGAGCAGTTCTTC. Its translation: CASSLLAGANEQFF.

The chain couples TRBV4-1 to TRBJ2-6; 7 bases line up with TRBD1. This CDR3 spans 17 amino acids. In germline, CDR1 is MGHRA, CDR2 YSYEKL. Trimming at V came to 4 bases and at J to 0 bases, leaving 6 bases not matched to a gene. CDR3 nucleotide sequence: TGCGCCAGCAGCCTCAATTCAGGGGGCTCTGGGGCCAACGTCCTGACTTTC. Encoded protein: CASSLNSGGSGANVLTF.

The J gene is TRBJ1-2, the V gene TRBV7-9, with 7 bases identical to TRBD1. Germline-derived CDR1 and CDR2 are SEHNR and FQNEAQ (reference sequence). The CDR3 extends over 14 amino acids. Germline trimming cut 1 base from V and 4 bases from J; bases unmatched to any gene: 3. CDR3 loop: CASSLGTGRYGYTF. CDR3 DNA sequence: TGTGCCAGCAGCTTAGGGACAGGCCGCTATGGCTACACCTTC.

This clonotype was observed a handful of times. The rearrangement joins TRBV28 to TRBJ1-6; weak D call: TRBD1 (6 bases). Germline lookup yields CDR1 MDHEN and CDR2 SYDVKM. The V end lost 2 bases, the J end lost 10 bases, and 12 bases lay between the germline ends. The CDR3 is made up of 14 amino acids. In DNA form, the CDR3 reads TGTGCCAGCAGTTTAAACCCAGGGGACTCACCCCTCCACTTT. Its protein is CASSLNPGDSPLHF.